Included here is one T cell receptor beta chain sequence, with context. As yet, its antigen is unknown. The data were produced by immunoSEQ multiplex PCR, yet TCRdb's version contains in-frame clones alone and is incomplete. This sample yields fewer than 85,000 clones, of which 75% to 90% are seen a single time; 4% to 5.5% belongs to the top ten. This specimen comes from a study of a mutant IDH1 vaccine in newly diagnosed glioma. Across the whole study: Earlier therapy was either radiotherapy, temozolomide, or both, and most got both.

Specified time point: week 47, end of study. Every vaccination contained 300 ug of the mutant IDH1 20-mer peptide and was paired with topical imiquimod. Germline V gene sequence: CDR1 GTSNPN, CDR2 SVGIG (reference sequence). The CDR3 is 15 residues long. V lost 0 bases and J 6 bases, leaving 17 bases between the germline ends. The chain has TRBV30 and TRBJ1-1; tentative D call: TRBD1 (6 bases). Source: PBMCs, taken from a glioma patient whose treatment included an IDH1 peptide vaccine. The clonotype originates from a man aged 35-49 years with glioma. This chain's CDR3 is CAWSVRGTGYAEAFF. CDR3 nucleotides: TGTGCCTGGAGTGTGAGGGGGACGGGGTACGCTGAAGCTTTCTTT. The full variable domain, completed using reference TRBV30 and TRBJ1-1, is SQTIHQWPATLVQPVGSPLSLECTVEGTSNPNLYWYRQAAGRGLQLLFYSVGIGQISSEVPQNLSASRPQDRQFILSSKKLLLSDSGFYLCAWSVRGTGYAEAFFGQGTRLTVV.